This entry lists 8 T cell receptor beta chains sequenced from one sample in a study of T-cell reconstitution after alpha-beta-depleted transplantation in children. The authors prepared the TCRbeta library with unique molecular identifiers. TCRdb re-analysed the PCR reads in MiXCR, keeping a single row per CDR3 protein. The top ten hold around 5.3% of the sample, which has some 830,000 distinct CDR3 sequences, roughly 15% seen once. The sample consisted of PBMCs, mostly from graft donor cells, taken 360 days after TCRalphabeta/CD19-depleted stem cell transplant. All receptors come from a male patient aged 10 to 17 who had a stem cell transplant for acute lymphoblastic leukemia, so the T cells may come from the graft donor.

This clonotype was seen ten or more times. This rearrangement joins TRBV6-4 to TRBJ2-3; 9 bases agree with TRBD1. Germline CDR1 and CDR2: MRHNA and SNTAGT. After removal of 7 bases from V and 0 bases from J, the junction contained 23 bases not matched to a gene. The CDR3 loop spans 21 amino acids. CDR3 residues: CASTDSGTGTDLPPSTDTQYF. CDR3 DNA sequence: TGTGCCAGCACCGATTCCGGGACAGGGACCGATCTCCCTCCTAGCACAGATACGCAGTATTTT.

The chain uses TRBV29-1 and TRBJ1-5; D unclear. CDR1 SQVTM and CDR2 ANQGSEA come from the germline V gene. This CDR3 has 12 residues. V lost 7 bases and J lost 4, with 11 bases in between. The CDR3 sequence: CSALEGNQPQHF. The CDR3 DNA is TGCAGCGCCCTGGAGGGAAATCAGCCCCAGCATTTT.

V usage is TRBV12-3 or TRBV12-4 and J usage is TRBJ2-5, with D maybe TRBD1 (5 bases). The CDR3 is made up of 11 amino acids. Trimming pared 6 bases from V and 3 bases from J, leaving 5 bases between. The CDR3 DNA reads TGTGCCAGCAGGACAGAAGAGACCCAGTACTTC. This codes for CASRTEETQYF.

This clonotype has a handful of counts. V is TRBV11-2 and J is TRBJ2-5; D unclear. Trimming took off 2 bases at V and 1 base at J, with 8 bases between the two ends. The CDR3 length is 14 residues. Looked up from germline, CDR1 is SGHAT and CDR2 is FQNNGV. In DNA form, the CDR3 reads TGTGCCAGCAGCTTATTCGGTAGCCAAGAGACCCAGTACTTC. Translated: CASSLFGSQETQYF.

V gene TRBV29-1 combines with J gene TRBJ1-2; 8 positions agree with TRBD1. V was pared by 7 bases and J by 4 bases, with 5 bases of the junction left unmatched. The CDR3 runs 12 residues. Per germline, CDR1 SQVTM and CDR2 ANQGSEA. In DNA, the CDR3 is TGCAGCGGCGAGGGGACAGGCTATGGCTACACCTTC. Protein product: CSGEGTGYGYTF.

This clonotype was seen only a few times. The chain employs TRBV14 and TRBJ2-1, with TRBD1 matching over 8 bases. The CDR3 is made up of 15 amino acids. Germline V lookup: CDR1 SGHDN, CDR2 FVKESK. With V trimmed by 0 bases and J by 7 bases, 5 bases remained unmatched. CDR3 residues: CASSQEDRVSNEQFF. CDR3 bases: TGTGCCAGCAGCCAAGAGGACAGGGTGTCAAATGAGCAGTTCTTC. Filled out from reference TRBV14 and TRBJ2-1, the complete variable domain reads EAGVTQFPSHSVIEKGQTVTLRCDPISGHDNLYWYRRVMGKEIKFLLHFVKESKQDESGMPNNRFLAERTGGTYSTLKVQPAELEDSGVYFCASSQEDRVSNEQFFGPGTRLTVL.

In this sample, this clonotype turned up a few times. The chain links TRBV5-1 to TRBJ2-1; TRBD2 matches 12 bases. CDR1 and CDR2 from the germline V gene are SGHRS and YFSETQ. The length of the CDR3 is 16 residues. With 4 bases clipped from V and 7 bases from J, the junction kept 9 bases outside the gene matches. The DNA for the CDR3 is TGCGCCAGCAGCGGAGCTAGCGGGAGGGCCCTTAATGAGCAGTTCTTC. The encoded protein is CASSGASGRALNEQFF.

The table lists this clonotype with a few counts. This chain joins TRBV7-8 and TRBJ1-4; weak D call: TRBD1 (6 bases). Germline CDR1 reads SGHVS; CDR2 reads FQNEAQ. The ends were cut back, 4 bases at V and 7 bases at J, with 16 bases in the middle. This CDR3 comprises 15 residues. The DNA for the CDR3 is TGTGCCAGCAGCTCCTTAGGGGGTGGGATTGAAAAACTGTTTTTT. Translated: CASSSLGGGIEKLFF.